The 14 T cell receptor beta chains below all came from one sample that was sequenced in a study of CDR3 diversity in severe acne. One entry per CDR3 protein, called by TCRdb with MiXCR from the PCR reads. The sample contains fewer than 100,000 distinct CDR3 sequences, 45% to 55% of which appear only once. The sequenced sample was blood. The receptor source for this set is a male donor in good health, without acne.

The table lists this clonotype with many counts. The chain is built from TRBV4-2 and TRBJ2-3, with D unresolved. V was trimmed by 3 bases and J by 4 bases, leaving 11 bases between them. CDR1 and CDR2 from the germline V gene are LGHNA and YNFKEQ. The CDR3 sequence is 14 residues long. CDR3 DNA: TGTGCCAGCAGCCAGGAGAAATTGGCAGATACGCAGTATTTT. Translation gives CASSQEKLADTQYF.

The table lists this clonotype with many counts. CDR3: CATSEGTEAFF. CDR3 in DNA: TGTGCCACCAGTGAGGGCACTGAAGCTTTCTTT. This rearrangement joins TRBV24-1 to TRBJ1-1, with D unclear. This CDR3 has 11 amino acids. The germline V gene has CDR1 KGHDR and CDR2 SFDVKD. V lost 4 bases to trimming and J lost 4 bases, with 3 bases between them.

In regard to this clonotype: The CDR3 does not end in the conserved phenylalanine or tryptophan, so this is likely a read error. The CDR3 is CASRSKGLARSYNEQFR. CDR3 DNA: TGTGCCAGCAGGTCAAAAGGGCTAGCTCGATCCTACAATGAGCAGTTCAGA. The genes are TRBV6-5 and TRBJ2-1, with TRBD2 as a possible D gene (5 bases). V was pared by 6 bases and J by 1 base, with 19 bases between. The germline gives CDR1 MNHEY, CDR2 SVGAGI. The length of the CDR3 is 17 residues.

This clonotype came up many times. The CDR3: CASSLGAGTPLHF. CDR3 DNA sequence: TGCGCCAGCAGCTTGGGGGCGGGTACGCCCCTCCACTTT. The V gene is TRBV5-1, the J gene TRBJ1-6; D is unresolved. The V end lost 0 bases, the J end lost 13 bases, and 11 bases lay between the germline ends. The CDR3 is made up of 13 amino acids. Germline V gene lookup returns CDR1 SGHRS and CDR2 YFSETQ.

This clonotype was recorded once. At one end the junction does not follow the germline gene, possibly because of a read error. V and J are TRBV30 and TRBJ2-5; no clear D. Germline CDR1 and CDR2: GTSNPN and SVGIG (reference sequence). The CDR3 has 13 residues. In DNA form, the CDR3 reads TGTGCCTGGAGCTATGTAGAATTAGAGACCCAGCACTTC. It codes for CAWSYVELETQHF. The variable domain in full, completed from reference TRBV30 and TRBJ2-5, reads SQTIHQWPATLVQPVGSPLSLECTVEGTSNPNLYWYRQAAGRGLQLLFYSVGIGQISSEVPQNLSASRPQDRQFILSSKKLLLSDSGFYLCAWSYVELETQHFGPGTRLLVL.

This clonotype was counted many times. This sequence joins TRBV5-8 and TRBJ2-6; D gene ambiguous. CDR1 SGHTS and CDR2 YDEGEE come from the germline V gene. The ends were cut back, 6 bases at V and 2 bases at J, with 6 bases in the middle. This CDR3 comprises 13 residues. CDR3 DNA sequence: TGTGCCAGCAATCCACCTGGGGCCAACGTCCTGACTTTC. Its protein product is CASNPPGANVLTF.

By share of the sample, this clonotype is medium-sized. The chain carries TRBV6-1 and TRBJ1-6, with 8 bases identical to TRBD1. Germline V gene sequence: CDR1 MNHNS, CDR2 SASEGT. Trimming cost V 10 bases and J 8 bases; bases outside gene matches: 10. The CDR3 is 14 residues long. The CDR3 sequence: CANPFVTGDSPLHF. The CDR3 nucleotides read TGTGCCAACCCATTCGTGACAGGGGATTCACCCCTCCACTTT.

V gene TRBV9 combines with J gene TRBJ2-7; 8 nucleotides agree with TRBD2. Germline CDR1 reads SGDLS; CDR2 reads YYNGEE. Germline trimming cut 0 bases from V and 7 bases from J; bases unmatched to any gene: 12. CDR3 length equals 16 residues. DNA for the CDR3: TGTGCCAGCAGCGTAGAAGGGACTAGTGGTCGTGGTGAGCAGTACTTC. It specifies CASSVEGTSGRGEQYF.

This clonotype was seen only once. This CDR3 fails to terminate in the conserved phenylalanine or tryptophan, so it likely reflects a read error. No DNA is shown, since the ends of the CDR3 on it are uncertain; the CDR3 is the one TCRdb lists. The rearrangement uses TRBV12-5 and TRBJ2-1; the D call TRBD1 from the table was never checked on the DNA. Germline CDR1 LGHNT, CDR2 FRNRAP. With termini counted, the CDR3 has 18 amino acids. CDR3 region: CASGPPWGVGSSYNELRI.

This chain uses TRBV29-1 with TRBJ2-7; D is uncertain. This CDR3 has 13 residues. Trimming left V 7 bases short and J 0 bases short, with 13 bases between. The germline V gene encodes CDR1 SQVTM and CDR2 ANQGSEA. The CDR3: CSALLRFSYEQYF. The CDR3 DNA is TGCAGCGCCCTGCTAAGATTCTCCTACGAGCAGTACTTC.

In regard to this clonotype: The germline gene is not matched at one end of the junction; a read error may be the cause. The genes are TRBV25-1 and TRBJ1-3; D is perhaps TRBD1 (5 bases). The CDR3 extends over 17 amino acids. Germline CDR1 is MGHDK and CDR2 is SYGVNS. The CDR3 region is CASSETAEGDYGYTLYF. CDR3 sequence (DNA): TGTGCCAGCAGTGAGACTGCCGAAGGGGACTATGGCTACACCTTATATTTT.

This clonotype is medium-sized within its sample. V usage is TRBV20-1 and J usage is TRBJ1-5, with D tentatively TRBD1 (5 bases). The germline V gene has CDR1 DFQATT and CDR2 SNEGSKA (reference sequence). The CDR3 sequence is 15 residues long. Trimming cost V 1 base and J 3 bases, with 13 bases left between them. CDR3 amino acids: CSARASGPTNQPQHF. The DNA for the CDR3 is TGCAGTGCTAGAGCTTCGGGGCCTACCAATCAGCCCCAGCATTTT.

This clonotype was observed many times. The chain uses TRBV6-5 and TRBJ1-5, with D tentatively TRBD1 (5 bases). This CDR3 has 15 residues. Trimming cost V 6 bases and J 4 bases, with 16 bases left between them. Germline V gives CDR1 MNHEY, CDR2 SVGAGI. The CDR3 loop is CASSPVGATNQPQHF. Written as DNA, the CDR3 is TGTGCCAGCAGCCCCGTAGGGGCTACTAATCAGCCCCAGCATTTT.

J is TRBJ2-7 and V is TRBV2; D is uncertain. Trimming took off 5 bases at V and 1 base at J, with 6 bases between the two ends. CDR3 length: 12 residues. Germline V gene lookup returns CDR1 SNHLY and CDR2 FYNNEI. CDR3 DNA: TGTGCCAGCAGTCTGGGATCCTACGAGCAGTACTTC. It translates to CASSLGSYEQYF.